This TCR beta chain came from a study of control samples from healthy donors and cancer patients. Profiled with immunoSEQ multiplex PCR; TCRdb holds only in-frame clones, not every one. The sample consists of about 51,000 clones, roughly 90% of them appearing once. The CDR3 is 16 residues long. CDR1 and CDR2 from the germline V gene are KGHDR and SFDVKD. The ends lost 4 bases at V and 4 bases at J; junction bases unmatched: 8. The chain has TRBV24-1 and TRBJ2-1; 8 bases match TRBD1. Material for sequencing was PBMCs. The receptor comes from a man in his forties with colorectal cancer. In nucleotides, the CDR3 is TGTGCCACCAGTGACCCCTCCGGGACAGGTTACAATGAGCAGTTCTTC. The encoded protein is CATSDPSGTGYNEQFF.